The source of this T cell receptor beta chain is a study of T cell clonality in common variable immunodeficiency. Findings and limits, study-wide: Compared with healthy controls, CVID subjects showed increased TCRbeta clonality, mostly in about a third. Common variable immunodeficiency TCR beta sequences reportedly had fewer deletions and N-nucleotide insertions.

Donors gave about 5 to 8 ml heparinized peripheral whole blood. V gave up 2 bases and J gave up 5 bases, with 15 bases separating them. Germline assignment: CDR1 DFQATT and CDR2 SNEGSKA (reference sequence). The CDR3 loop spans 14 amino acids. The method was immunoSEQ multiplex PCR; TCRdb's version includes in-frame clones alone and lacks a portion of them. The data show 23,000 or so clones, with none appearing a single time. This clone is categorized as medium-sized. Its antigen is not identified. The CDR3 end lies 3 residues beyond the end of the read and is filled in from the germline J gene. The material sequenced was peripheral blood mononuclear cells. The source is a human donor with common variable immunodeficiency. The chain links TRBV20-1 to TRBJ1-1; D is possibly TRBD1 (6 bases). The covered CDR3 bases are TGCAGTGCTAGACCGACAGGATCTGAAACTGAA. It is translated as CSARPTGSETE. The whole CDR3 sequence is CSARPTGSETEAFF.